These T cell receptor beta chains were read from a single sample in a study of neurological immune-mediated disorders. TCRdb fed the 5' RACE reads into MiXCR, producing one record per CDR3 protein. The sample contains about 66,000 distinct CDR3 sequences, nearly 3.5% of which appear only once. Sequencing was performed on PBMCs. These receptors originate from a man aged 40-55 years with multiple sclerosis. The conserved cysteine and the conserved F or W are not part of the CDR3 here.

j_call v_call cdr3_aa
TRBJ1-5 TRBV12-3/TRBV12-4 ASSFTDSNQPQH
TRBJ2-5 TRBV7-3 ASSLGQGRGPQETQY
TRBJ2-5 TRBV9 ASSPGGIQETQY
TRBJ1-4 TRBV5-6 ASSPGRTYEKLF
TRBJ2-1 TRBV5-6 ASKTGSYNEQF
TRBJ1-6 TRBV5-1 ASSARDSDNSPLH
TRBJ1-3 TRBV5-1 ASRLTGDGNTIY
TRBJ1-4 TRBV7-9 ASSATSSVGEKLF
TRBJ2-1 TRBV12-3/TRBV12-4 ASSSGDGYNEQF
TRBJ1-2 TRBV12-3/TRBV12-4 ASSTRGGGVSGYT
TRBJ1-1 TRBV5-1 ASSLGTGGVNTEAF
TRBJ2-3 TRBV20-1 SAISPAGGTDTQY
TRBJ2-5 TRBV5-1 ASSAGLSGETQY
TRBJ2-1 TRBV29-1 SVGQSWNYNEQF
TRBJ2-5 TRBV6-6 ASRDPFPETQY
TRBJ1-1 TRBV5-1 ASSLAQASEAF
TRBJ1-1 TRBV12-3/TRBV12-4 ASSASRGGDTEAF
TRBJ1-5 TRBV3-1 ASSLPRGPQH
TRBJ2-1 TRBV3-1 ASSQSSGQGTNEQF
TRBJ2-7 TRBV12-3/TRBV12-4 ASSRQGLYYEQY
TRBJ2-1 TRBV5-6 ASSSLTSGIYNEQF
TRBJ2-7 TRBV10-3 AITRGGPSYEQY
TRBJ1-2 TRBV5-1 ASSSEGFGGYT
TRBJ1-5 TRBV7-9 ASSPILPDSNQPQH
TRBJ2-1 TRBV7-9 ASSPVPPSEQF
TRBJ1-3 TRBV5-1 ASSLEPRSGNTIY
TRBJ2-7 TRBV5-1 ASSLPGADEQY
TRBJ1-4 TRBV29-1 SVEVMGENEKLF
TRBJ2-3 TRBV11-3 ASSASGTDTQY
TRBJ2-5 TRBV29-1 SAGRMQETQY
TRBJ1-2 TRBV12-3/TRBV12-4 ASSFWGQGTGYT
TRBJ2-5 TRBV5-1 ASLDPSLEETQY
TRBJ1-2 TRBV12-3/TRBV12-4 ASSVQGVKIGYT
TRBJ2-7 TRBV7-9 ASSLALHNYEQY
TRBJ1-5 TRBV10-1 ANNGQPQH
TRBJ1-2 TRBV7-9 ASSFRPGSPNYGYT
TRBJ1-4 TRBV5-5 ASSLVAGNEKLF
TRBJ1-1 TRBV5-1 ASSYSKDTEAF
TRBJ2-3 TRBV7-9 ASSYNTDTQY
TRBJ2-1 TRBV24-1 ATRNQGWGSYNEQF
TRBJ2-1 TRBV7-9 ASSSGTSEYNEQF
TRBJ1-1 TRBV12-3/TRBV12-4 ASSYAIRNTEAF